Each of the 11 T cell receptor beta chains below was sequenced from the same sample in a study of blood T cell repertoires in COVID-19. Profiled with immunoSEQ multiplex PCR; TCRdb holds only in-frame clones, not every one. The sample records about 90,000 clones, 85% to 95% being singletons. The sample was peripheral blood. The receptors here all came from an older woman with active COVID-19.

The chain uses TRBV24-1 and TRBJ2-5; 9 bases are shared with TRBD1. The CDR3 contains 15 residues. V shed 3 bases and J 1 base; nucleotides not matched to a gene: 2. CDR1 is KGHDR, CDR2 SFDVKD, per germline. The CDR3 sequence is CATSDTGGLQETQYF. Written as DNA, the CDR3 is TGTGCCACCAGTGATACAGGGGGCCTCCAAGAGACCCAGTACTTC.

The rearrangement uses TRBV9 and TRBJ1-4, with D possibly matching TRBD1 (6 bases). CDR3 size: 14 residues. The V and J ends lost 0 bases and 5 bases respectively, with 8 bases between them. From germline, CDR1 is SGDLS and CDR2 YYNGEE. The CDR3 protein is CASSVGTVNEKLFF. The CDR3 bases are TGTGCCAGCAGCGTAGGGACAGTCAATGAAAAACTGTTTTTT.

A single count supports this clone. The V and J genes are TRBV7-2 and TRBJ2-5, with 10 bases aligning to TRBD2. Germline V CDR1 and CDR2: SGHTA, FQGNSA. V was pared by 2 bases and J by 1 base, with 7 bases of the junction left unmatched. The CDR3 contains 17 residues. CDR3 protein: CASSLPSGGEPQETQYF. CDR3 nucleotides: TGTGCCAGCAGCTTACCTAGCGGGGGCGAACCCCAAGAGACCCAGTACTTC.

The chain carries TRBV18 and TRBJ2-1, with a weak D call TRBD2 (7 bases). Germline CDR1 and CDR2: KGHSH and LQKENI. CDR3 length equals 17 residues. Trimming took 2 bases from V and 1 from J, leaving 15 bases between them. Here the CDR3 reads CASSPGLRGASYNEQFF. The CDR3 DNA sequence: TGTGCCAGCTCACCAGGATTACGGGGGGCGTCCTACAATGAGCAGTTCTTC. The variable domain in full, completed from reference TRBV18 and TRBJ2-1, reads NAGVMQNPRHLVRRRGQEARLRCSPMKGHSHVYWYRQLPEEGLKFMVYLQKENIIDESGMPKERFSAEFPKEGPSILRIQQVVRGDSAAYFCASSPGLRGASYNEQFFGPGTRLTVL.

The chain combines TRBV5-1 with TRBJ2-2; tentative D call: TRBD2 (6 bases). V was cut by 4 bases and J by 1 base, with 11 bases left in between. Germline CDR1 and CDR2: SGHRS and YFSETQ. This CDR3 has 15 residues. As DNA, the CDR3 is TGCGCCAGCAGCAGCCGGGACTGGAACACCGGGGAGCTGTTTTTT. Protein: CASSSRDWNTGELFF.

The rearrangement joins TRBV4-3 to TRBJ2-4, with D unclear. The germline V gene has CDR1 LGHNA and CDR2 YSLEER. CDR3 length equals 12 residues. Trimming removed 0 bases from V and 9 bases from J, with 6 bases in between. CDR3 DNA sequence: TGCGCCAGCAGCCAAGATCTCGGCATTCAGTACTTC. It specifies CASSQDLGIQYF.

The rearrangement joins TRBV5-1 to TRBJ2-3, with unresolved D. Between the trimmed V and J ends, which lost 0 bases and 3 bases, there was a span of 11 bases. Germline CDR1 SGHRS, CDR2 YFSETQ. The CDR3 extends over 15 amino acids. The CDR3 here is CASSLVGARTDTQYF. CDR3 DNA: TGCGCCAGCAGCTTGGTGGGCGCGAGAACAGATACGCAGTATTTT.

The CDR3 is CASSHGTGNTEAFF. The CDR3 nucleotides read TGCGCCAGCAGCCACGGGACAGGGAACACTGAAGCTTTCTTT. The chain recombines TRBV4-1 with TRBJ1-1; 8 bases agree with TRBD1. The CDR3 has 14 amino acids. V was clipped by 3 bases and J by 1 base; unmatched bases: 1. Germline V gene data show CDR1 as MGHRA and CDR2 as YSYEKL.

The chain employs TRBV5-8 and TRBJ2-1; the D gene is possibly TRBD2 (5 bases). The germline gives CDR1 SGHTS, CDR2 YDEGEE. The length of the CDR3 is 13 residues. Trimming left V 4 bases short and J 7 bases short, with 12 bases between. The CDR3, as DNA: TGTGCCAGCAGCCCCCCAGGCGGGAATGAGCAGTTCTTC. It translates to CASSPPGGNEQFF. The complete variable domain, with remaining parts taken from reference TRBV5-8 and TRBJ2-1, reads EAGVTQSPTHLIKTRGQQATLRCSPISGHTSVYWYQQALGLGLQFLLWYDEGEERNRGNFPPRFSGRQFPNYSSELNVNALELEDSALYLCASSPPGGNEQFFGPGTRLTVL.

The J gene is TRBJ2-7, the V gene TRBV19; a possible D gene is TRBD2 (6 bases). This CDR3 is built from 15 residues. From germline, CDR1 is LNHDA and CDR2 SQIVND (reference sequence). Trimming took 4 bases from V and 2 from J, leaving 15 bases between them. The CDR3 coding sequence is TGTGCCAGTAGTACGTCCGGGACTCTCACCTACGAGCAGTACTTC. Its protein is CASSTSGTLTYEQYF.

This chain joins TRBV24-1 and TRBJ2-2, with D possibly being TRBD2 (5 bases). The CDR3 consists of 13 residues. The germline V and J ends were trimmed by 10 bases and 4 bases, with 12 bases remaining between them. CDR1 and CDR2 from the germline V gene are KGHDR and SFDVKD. CDR3 protein: CATTRAGTGELFF. The CDR3 coding sequence is TGTGCCACAACGAGGGCTGGCACCGGGGAGCTGTTTTTT.